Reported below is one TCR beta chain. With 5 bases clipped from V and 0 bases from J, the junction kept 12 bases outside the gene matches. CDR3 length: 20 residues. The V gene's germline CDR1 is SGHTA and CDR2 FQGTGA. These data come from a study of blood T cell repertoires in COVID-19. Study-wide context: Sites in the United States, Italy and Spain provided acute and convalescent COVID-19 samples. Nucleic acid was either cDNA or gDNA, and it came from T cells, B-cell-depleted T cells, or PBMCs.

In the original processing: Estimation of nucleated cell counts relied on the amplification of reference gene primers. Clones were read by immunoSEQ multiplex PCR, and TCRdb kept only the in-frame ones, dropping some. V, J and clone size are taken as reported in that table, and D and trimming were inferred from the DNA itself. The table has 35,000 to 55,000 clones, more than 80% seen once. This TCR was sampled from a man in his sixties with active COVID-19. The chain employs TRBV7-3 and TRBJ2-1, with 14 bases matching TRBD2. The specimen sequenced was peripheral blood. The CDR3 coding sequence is TGTGCCAGCAGCCTCTCCGGGGGACTAGCGGGAGACAGCTCCTACAATGAGCAGTTCTTC. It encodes CASSLSGGLAGDSSYNEQFF.